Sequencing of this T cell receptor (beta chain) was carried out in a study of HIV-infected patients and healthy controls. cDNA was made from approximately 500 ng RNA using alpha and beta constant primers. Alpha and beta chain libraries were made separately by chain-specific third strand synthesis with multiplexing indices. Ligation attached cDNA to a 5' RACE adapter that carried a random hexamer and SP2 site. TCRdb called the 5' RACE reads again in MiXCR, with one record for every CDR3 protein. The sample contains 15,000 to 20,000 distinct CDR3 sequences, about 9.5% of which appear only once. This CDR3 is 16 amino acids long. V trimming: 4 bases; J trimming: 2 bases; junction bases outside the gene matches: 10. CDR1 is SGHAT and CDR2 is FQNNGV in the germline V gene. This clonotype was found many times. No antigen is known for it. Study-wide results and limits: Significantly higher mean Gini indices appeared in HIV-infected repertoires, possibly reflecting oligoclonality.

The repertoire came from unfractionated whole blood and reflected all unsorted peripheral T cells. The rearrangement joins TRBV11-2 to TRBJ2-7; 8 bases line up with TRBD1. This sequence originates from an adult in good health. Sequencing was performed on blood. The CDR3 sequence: CASSSSSGTGAYEQYF. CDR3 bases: TGTGCCAGCAGCTCCTCCTCCGGGACAGGTGCCTACGAGCAGTACTTC.